This entry describes one T cell receptor (beta chain). CDR3 size: 15 residues. V shed 7 bases and J shed 0 bases, with 16 bases lying between them. The V gene's germline CDR1 is MNHNS and CDR2 SASEGT. Using RNA template, CDR3s of TCR alpha and beta were amplified with iRepertoire arm-PCR. Each CDR3 protein is one row after TCRdb ran MiXCR on the multiplex PCR reads. The sample includes 400,000 or so distinct CDR3 sequences, roughly two fifths of them seen just once. This sample stems from a study of glioma-infiltrating T cells. Turning to the study itself: Blood libraries targeted about 4- to 11-fold coverage of 750,000 to 1,000,000 T cells.

The chain couples TRBV6-1 to TRBJ2-7, with D unresolved. This clonotype was sampled from a human donor with low-grade glioma or glioblastoma, undergoing nonglioma brain surgery, or in good health (not recorded which). Sample: glioma tissue, nonneoplastic brain tissue, or PBMCs (not recorded which). CDR3 region: CASTPPRAVSYEQYF. CDR3 DNA: TGTGCCAGCACCCCCCCCCGGGCCGTCTCCTACGAGCAGTACTTC.